This T cell receptor beta chain was captured in a study of shared clonotypes between healthy human individuals. Study-wide results and caveats: It was anticipated that sequencing depth would influence how many clonotypes donors shared.

As concerns this clone: Its antigen is currently unknown.

Germline V gives CDR1 PRHDT, CDR2 FYEKMQ (reference sequence). The CDR3 has 20 amino acids. With 1 base clipped from V and 0 bases from J, the junction kept 13 bases outside the gene matches. Assay runs were performed at deep level. Original methodology: Junction-only immunoSEQ data arrived without quality scores, meaning filtering differed. TCRdb's copy holds only in-frame clones and misses some; the assay was immunoSEQ multiplex PCR. V, J and clone size derive from that table, while D and trimming were established from the DNA sequence. The sample gives some 490,000 clones, approximately 80% of which show up once; around 12% is in the top ten.

The clonotype comes from a woman in her thirties or forties in good health. Some clones in this sample may be carry-over from other donors' samples. The rearrangement links TRBV13 to TRBJ1-1, with 11 nucleotides matching TRBD1. Source material: PBMCs. This chain's CDR3 is CASSLERPGTGGLMNTEAFF. In DNA, the CDR3 is TGTGCCAGCAGCTTAGAAAGGCCCGGGACAGGGGGACTCATGAACACTGAAGCTTTCTTT.